Below are 19 T cell receptor beta chains sequenced from a single sample in a study of blood T cell repertoires in COVID-19. The assay was immunoSEQ multiplex PCR, and TCRdb's table has in-frame clones only and misses some. The sample has fewer than 110,000 clones, approximately 84% seen once. Input material: peripheral blood. These receptors were collected from a human donor in a cohort sampled during active or convalescent COVID-19.

V gene TRBV6-6 combines with J gene TRBJ2-3; 13 nucleotides match TRBD2. Germline V gene data show CDR1 as MNHNY and CDR2 as SVGAGI (reference sequence). J lost 4 bases, V lost 5 bases, and 9 bases had no gene match. The CDR3 has 17 amino acids. CDR3 amino acids: CASSPRLAGGRSDTQYF. CDR3 nucleotides: TGTGCCAGCAGTCCGCGACTAGCGGGGGGAAGGTCAGATACGCAGTATTTT.

This chain joins TRBV7-2 and TRBJ1-2; tentative D call: TRBD1 (6 bases). In germline, CDR1 is SGHTA, CDR2 FQGNSA. Trimming took 1 base from V and 6 from J, leaving 9 bases between them. The CDR3 has 13 residues. In nucleotides, the CDR3 is TGTGCCAGCAGCTTAGGGACAGAGAATGGCTACACCTTC. Its translation: CASSLGTENGYTF.

The chain recombines TRBV5-1 with TRBJ1-1, with 11 positions matching TRBD1. Germline loops: CDR1 SGHRS, CDR2 YFSETQ. The J segment lost 1 base and the V segment lost 0 bases, leaving 5 bases of the junction unmatched. This CDR3 contains 17 residues. CDR3 sequence reads: CASSLGGQGARNTEAFF. In DNA form, the CDR3 reads TGCGCCAGCAGCTTGGGCGGACAGGGGGCGAGGAACACTGAAGCTTTCTTT.

The genes are TRBV24-1 and TRBJ1-1; 7 bases are shared with TRBD1. Trimming removed 4 bases from V and 5 bases from J; junction bases left unmatched: 12. The germline CDR1 and CDR2 sequences are KGHDR and SFDVKD. This CDR3 comprises 16 residues. The CDR3 DNA reads TGTGCCACCAGTGACGCGACAGGGCCACAGGGAACTGAAGCTTTCTTT. It yields the protein CATSDATGPQGTEAFF.

The rearrangement uses TRBV19 and TRBJ1-5; TRBD1 aligns across 7 bases. V lost 7 bases to trimming and J lost 5 bases; unmatched junction nucleotides: 11. Germline CDR1 reads LNHDA; CDR2 reads SQIVND (reference sequence). The CDR3 is made up of 15 amino acids. The CDR3 is CASNKGAQGHQPQHF. In nucleotides, the CDR3 is TGTGCCAGTAACAAGGGGGCACAGGGGCATCAGCCCCAGCATTTT. The variable domain in full, completed from reference TRBV19 and TRBJ1-5, reads DGGITQSPKYLFRKEGQNVTLSCEQNLNHDAMYWYRQDPGQGLRLIYYSQIVNDFQKGDIAEGYSVSREKKESFPLTVTSAQKNPTAFYLCASNKGAQGHQPQHFGDGTRLSIL.

V gene TRBV15 combines with J gene TRBJ2-2, with 9 bases aligning to TRBD2. CDR1 is LNHNV and CDR2 is YYDKDF in the germline V gene (reference sequence). V trimming: 5 bases; J trimming: 0 bases; junction bases outside the gene matches: 7. The CDR3 runs to 17 residues. The CDR3 is CATSGRSGGSNTGELFF. DNA of the CDR3: TGTGCCACCAGCGGCCGTAGCGGGGGCTCGAACACCGGGGAGCTGTTTTTT.

This chain joins TRBV2 and TRBJ2-6; 10 nucleotides match TRBD1. With 6 bases clipped from V and 4 bases from J, the junction kept 12 bases outside the gene matches. CDR3 length equals 18 residues. Germline values: CDR1 SNHLY, CDR2 FYNNEI. The CDR3 DNA follows: TGTGCCAGCAGCGACGTCCCGGGACAGGGGCGAGGGGCCAACGTCCTGACTTTC. Its translation is CASSDVPGQGRGANVLTF.

This clone came up once. This chain links TRBV9 with TRBJ2-1, with 16 bases that match TRBD2. The germline gives CDR1 SGDLS, CDR2 YYNGEE. V was clipped by 0 bases and J by 7 bases; unmatched bases: 10. The CDR3 is 19 amino acids. The CDR3 loop is CASSVAPGTSGGAGNEQFF. CDR3 coding DNA: TGTGCCAGCAGCGTAGCCCCCGGGACTAGCGGGGGGGCGGGAAATGAGCAGTTCTTC.

V is TRBV9 and J is TRBJ2-7; 9 bases align to TRBD1. The CDR3 spans 15 residues. Looked up from germline, CDR1 is SGDLS and CDR2 is YYNGEE. The V segment lost 4 bases and the J segment 6 bases; nucleotides outside the gene matches: 11. The CDR3 region is CASSTRPGQGVEQYF. The DNA for the CDR3 is TGTGCCAGCAGCACTCGGCCGGGACAGGGAGTCGAGCAGTACTTC.

The chain links TRBV6-6 to TRBJ1-1; 7 bases line up with TRBD1. V lost 4 bases, J lost 5 bases, and 1 base stayed unmatched. CDR1 is MNHNY and CDR2 is SVGAGI in the germline V gene (reference sequence). The CDR3 extends over 12 amino acids. The CDR3 region has the DNA TGTGCCAGCAGTTCGACAGGGACTGAAGCTTTCTTT. This sequence encodes CASSSTGTEAFF.

This clone was found a few times. The chain is built from TRBV2 and TRBJ2-1; the match to TRBD1 covers 11 bases. This CDR3 is 15 amino acids long. Germline values: CDR1 SNHLY, CDR2 FYNNEI. Germline trimming cut 5 bases from V and 8 bases from J; bases unmatched to any gene: 8. The CDR3, as DNA: TGTGCCAGCAGTTTCCGGACAGGGGGCCTCGATGAGCAGTTCTTC. The encoded protein is CASSFRTGGLDEQFF.

The genes are TRBV28 and TRBJ1-6; the match to TRBD1 covers 9 bases. This CDR3 is built from 14 residues. CDR1 is MDHEN, CDR2 SYDVKM, per germline. Germline trimming cut 5 bases from V and 11 bases from J; bases unmatched to any gene: 7. The CDR3 loop is CASSLQGASTPLHF. The CDR3 DNA is TGTGCCAGCAGTCTACAGGGGGCCAGTACACCCCTCCACTTT.

V is TRBV3-1 (or the pseudogene TRBV3-2) and J is TRBJ2-1; D is perhaps TRBD2 (6 bases). The V end lost 4 bases, the J end lost 13 bases, and 17 bases lay between the germline ends. The CDR3 extends over 13 amino acids. Germline V gene lookup returns CDR1 LGHDT and CDR2 YNNKEL (reference sequence). The CDR3 sequence is CASSRAASERQFF. The CDR3 DNA reads TGTGCCAGCAGCCGGGCAGCTAGCGAGCGACAGTTCTTC.

This clone was picked up one time. The chain combines TRBV28 with TRBJ1-3; maybe TRBD1 (6 bases). This CDR3 contains 14 residues. CDR1 and CDR2 (germline): MDHEN, SYDVKM. Deletions cut 6 bases from V and 4 bases from J, with 13 bases between. CDR3 coding DNA: TGTGCCAGCAGCCTCTCAGGGGCAGGAAACACCATATATTTT. Translated, it gives CASSLSGAGNTIYF.

This clone was recorded a few times. The chain is built from TRBV9 and TRBJ1-6; D unresolved. This CDR3 has 16 residues. Germline CDR1 is SGDLS and CDR2 is YYNGEE. V was trimmed by 3 bases and J by 9 bases, leaving 19 bases between them. CDR3 sequence: CASSAEPGTTTSPLHF. The CDR3 nucleotides read TGTGCCAGCAGCGCAGAGCCGGGCACGACTACTTCACCCCTCCACTTT.

The chain is built from TRBV10-3 and TRBJ1-5; a possible D gene is TRBD1 (6 bases). The V end lost 3 bases, the J end lost 2 bases, and 14 bases lay between the germline ends. The CDR3 totals 16 residues. From germline, CDR1 is ENHRY and CDR2 SYGVKD. The chain's CDR3 is CAISDPGRGGNQPQHF. CDR3 DNA sequence: TGTGCCATCAGTGACCCGGGGAGGGGGGGCAATCAGCCCCAGCATTTT.

This clone was seen once. The rearrangement joins TRBV2 to TRBJ1-1; no clear D. The CDR3 totals 13 residues. Trimming removed 8 bases at V and 0 bases at J, with 10 bases between. CDR1 is SNHLY and CDR2 is FYNNEI in the germline V gene. As DNA, the CDR3 is TGTGCCAGCCAGTCGGGAGTGAACACTGAAGCTTTCTTT. Translating it yields CASQSGVNTEAFF.

The chain employs TRBV6-5 and TRBJ1-1; no reliable D call. This CDR3 region has 11 residues. Trimming took off 7 bases at V and 5 bases at J, with 8 bases between the two ends. CDR1 MNHEY and CDR2 SVGAGI come from the germline V gene. The CDR3 DNA is TGTGCCAGCATTGGAGGGACTGAAGCTTTCTTT. Protein product: CASIGGTEAFF.

Only one count was recorded for this clone. The chain uses TRBV28 and TRBJ1-6, with 12 bases fitting TRBD1. The germline V gene has CDR1 MDHEN and CDR2 SYDVKM. V gave up 4 bases and J gave up 10 bases; unmatched junction bases: 8. This CDR3 has 16 residues. The CDR3 here is CASSSGTGGAPSPLHF. As DNA, the CDR3 is TGTGCCAGCAGTTCAGGGACAGGGGGCGCACCCTCACCCCTCCACTTT.